This T cell receptor beta chain derives from a study of shared clonotypes between healthy human individuals. Terminally differentiated effector memory CD45RA+ cells were left out of the naive CD8 fraction, which was CD45RO-negative and positively selected for CCR7. Libraries were prepared by immunoSEQ multiplex PCR; TCRdb keeps only in-frame clonotypes and omits some of them. The sample consists of around 2,100,000 clones, less than 95% of them appearing once. This CDR3 is 15 amino acids long. Trimming took 9 bases from V and 4 from J; bases not matched to a gene: 11. Germline assignment: CDR1 SGHDT and CDR2 YYEEEE.

This TCR came from a man younger than 35 in good health. This rearrangement joins TRBV5-6 to TRBJ2-1, with 9 bases identical to TRBD2. The sample comprised naive CD8+ T cells sorted from blood. CDR3 sequence: CAISRASGAYNEQFF. Here the CDR3 DNA reads TGTGCCATCTCCAGGGCTAGCGGGGCTTACAATGAGCAGTTCTTC.